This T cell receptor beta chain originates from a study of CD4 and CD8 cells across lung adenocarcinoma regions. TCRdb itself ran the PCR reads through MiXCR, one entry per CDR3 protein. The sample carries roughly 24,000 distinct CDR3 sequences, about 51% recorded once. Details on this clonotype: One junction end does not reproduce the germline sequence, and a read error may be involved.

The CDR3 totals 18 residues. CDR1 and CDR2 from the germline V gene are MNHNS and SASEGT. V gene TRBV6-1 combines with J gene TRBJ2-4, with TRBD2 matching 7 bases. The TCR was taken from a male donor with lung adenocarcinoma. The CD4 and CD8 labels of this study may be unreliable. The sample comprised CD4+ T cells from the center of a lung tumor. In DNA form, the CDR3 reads TGTGCCAGCAGTGAAGGGAGGGGCGGGGGACGTGACCAAGACATCCAGTACTTC. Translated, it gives CASSEGRGGGRDQDIQYF.